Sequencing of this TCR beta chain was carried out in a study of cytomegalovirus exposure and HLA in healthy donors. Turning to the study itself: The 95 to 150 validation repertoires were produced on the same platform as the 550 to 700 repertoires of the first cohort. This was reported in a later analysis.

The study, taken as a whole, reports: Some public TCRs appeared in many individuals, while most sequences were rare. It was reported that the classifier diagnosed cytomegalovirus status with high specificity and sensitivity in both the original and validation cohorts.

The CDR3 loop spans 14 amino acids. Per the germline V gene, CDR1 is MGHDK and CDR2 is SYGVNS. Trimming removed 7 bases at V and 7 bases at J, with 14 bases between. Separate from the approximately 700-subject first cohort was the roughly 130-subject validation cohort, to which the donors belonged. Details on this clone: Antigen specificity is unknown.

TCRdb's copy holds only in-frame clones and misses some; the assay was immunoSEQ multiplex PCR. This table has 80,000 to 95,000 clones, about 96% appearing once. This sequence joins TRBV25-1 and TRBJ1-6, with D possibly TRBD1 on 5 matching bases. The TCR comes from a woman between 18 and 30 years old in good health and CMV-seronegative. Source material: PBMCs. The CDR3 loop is CASKTAGRNSPLHF. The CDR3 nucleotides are TGTGCCAGCAAGACAGCAGGGAGGAATTCACCCCTCCACTTT.